What follows is one T cell receptor (beta chain) and its context. Using immunoSEQ multiplex PCR, the repertoire was profiled, and TCRdb retains in-frame clones only, with some absent. The top ten clones hold approximately 2% of a sample with roughly 140,000 clones, roughly 91% of them seen once. The length of the CDR3 is 15 residues. Looked up from germline, CDR1 is SGHAT and CDR2 is FQNNGV. Trimming cost V 5 bases and J 7 bases, with 17 bases left between them. This specimen comes from a study of T cell responses to AZD1222 COVID-19 vaccine. J is TRBJ1-4 and V is TRBV11-2; TRBD1 is a possible D gene (5 bases). The clonotype originates from an adult who received the AZD1222 COVID-19 vaccine. The sample in question was peripheral blood, obtained 28 days after the second AZD1222 dose. CDR3: CASSQYRGRAEKLFF. The CDR3 bases are TGTGCCAGCAGCCAGTACCGGGGGAGGGCTGAAAAACTGTTTTTT.